These 22 T cell receptor beta chains originate from one sample sequenced in a study of control samples from healthy donors and cancer patients. Using immunoSEQ multiplex PCR, the repertoire was profiled, and TCRdb retains in-frame clones only, with some absent. The sample consists of around 84,000 clones, 84% of them appearing once. Sequenced input: PBMCs. All receptors come from a man aged 60-69 years with head and neck cancer.

V usage is TRBV6-4 and J usage is TRBJ2-2; D could derive from TRBD1 or TRBD2 (6 bases each). The V gene's germline CDR1 is MRHNA and CDR2 SNTAGT. CDR3 size: 17 residues. Trimming removed 2 bases from V and 6 bases from J, with 19 bases in between. CDR3 coding DNA: TGTGCCAGCAGTGACCCAAAGGGGGGAAGGCTCGCCGGGGAGCTGTTTTTT. Translation gives CASSDPKGGRLAGELFF.

The rearrangement links TRBV10-2 to TRBJ2-5; 8 bases fit TRBD2. Per the germline V gene, CDR1 is WSHSY and CDR2 is SAAADI. J lost 5 bases, V lost 6 bases, and 11 bases had no gene match. The CDR3 runs 15 residues. CDR3 DNA: TGCGCCAGCAGACCCGGGGGGGCCATCAGGGAGACCCAGTACTTC. As protein: CASRPGGAIRETQYF.

This clone occurred a few times. The chain carries TRBV5-4 and TRBJ1-1; D call uncertain. The V end lost 5 bases, the J end lost 9 bases, and 23 bases lay between the germline ends. In germline, CDR1 is SGHNT, CDR2 YYREEE (reference sequence). CDR3 length: 15 residues. The CDR3 DNA is TGTGCCAGCAGTCTCAACAAGAGGACCAGAGAAAAAGCTTTCTTT. Its protein product is CASSLNKRTREKAFF.

Only a few counts were recorded for this clone. V gene TRBV7-6 combines with J gene TRBJ2-1; D remains ambiguous. The ends were cut back, 1 base at V and 0 bases at J, with 10 bases in the middle. The CDR3 has 16 amino acids. Germline V CDR1 and CDR2: SGHVS, FNYEAQ. DNA for the CDR3: TGTGCCAGCAGCTTAGGCGTGCTGAGCTCCTACAATGAGCAGTTCTTC. It yields the protein CASSLGVLSSYNEQFF.

The rearrangement uses TRBV5-1 and TRBJ1-6; TRBD1 might be the D (6 bases). With 2 bases removed from V and 7 bases from J, the gap between germline ends came to 19 bases. The CDR3 has 17 residues. The V gene's germline CDR1 is SGHRS and CDR2 YFSETQ. The CDR3 nucleotides read TGCGCCAGCAGCTTCCGACAGGATTTATCGAACAATTCACCCCTCCACTTT. This gives the protein CASSFRQDLSNNSPLHF.

This sequence joins TRBV18 and TRBJ2-5; 11 nucleotides agree with TRBD2. J gave up 4 bases and V 5 bases, and 9 bases lay outside the gene matches. CDR1 KGHSH and CDR2 LQKENI come from the germline V gene. CDR3 length: 16 amino acids. The CDR3 sequence: CASSNIGLAGSETQYF. CDR3 DNA sequence: TGTGCCAGCTCAAACATTGGACTAGCGGGTTCAGAGACCCAGTACTTC.

This chain links TRBV5-1 with TRBJ2-2; D remains ambiguous. Germline loops: CDR1 SGHRS, CDR2 YFSETQ. V was clipped by 2 bases and J by 3 bases, with 8 bases between them. The CDR3 runs to 14 residues. In DNA, the CDR3 is TGCGCCAGCAGCTTTTTTGTGGACACCGGGGAGCTGTTTTTT. Protein: CASSFFVDTGELFF.

V is TRBV5-6 and J is TRBJ2-2, with D possibly being TRBD1 (7 bases). This CDR3 is built from 17 residues. The ends were cut back, 4 bases at V and 2 bases at J, with 18 bases in the middle. CDR1 and CDR2 (germline): SGHDT, YYEEEE. CDR3 in amino acids: CASSRDSGTANTGELFF. The CDR3 DNA reads TGTGCCAGCAGCCGGGACTCCGGGACAGCAAACACCGGGGAGCTGTTTTTT.

This chain links TRBV5-5 with TRBJ1-5, with D uncertain. Germline-derived CDR1 and CDR2 are SGHKS and YYEKEE (reference sequence). The CDR3 spans 15 residues. Trimming left V 0 bases short and J 2 bases short, with 9 bases between. CDR3 nucleotides: TGTGCCAGCAGCTTGGATCCGCCGGGCAATCAGCCCCAGCATTTT. It codes for CASSLDPPGNQPQHF. Based on the CDR3 plus reference TRBV5-5 and TRBJ1-5, the full variable domain is DAGVTQSPTHLIKTRGQQVTLRCSPISGHKSVSWYQQVLGQGPQFIFQYYEKEERGRGNFPDRFSARQFPNYSSELNVNALLLGDSALYLCASSLDPPGNQPQHFGDGTRLSIL.

This chain connects TRBV7-2 to TRBJ2-1; TRBD2 matches at 8 bases. J lost 4 bases, V lost 4 bases, and 3 bases had no gene match. The CDR3 is made up of 14 amino acids. Looked up from germline, CDR1 is SGHTA and CDR2 is FQGNSA. CDR3 DNA sequence: TGTGCCAGCAGCTCTCTAGCGGGTTACAATGAGCAGTTCTTC. Amino acids: CASSSLAGYNEQFF.

The chain is built from TRBV7-8 and TRBJ2-3; D is ambiguous. CDR3 size: 13 residues. The V gene's germline CDR1 is SGHVS and CDR2 FQNEAQ. The V end lost 2 bases, the J end lost 1 base, and 4 bases lay between the germline ends. In DNA form, the CDR3 reads TGTGCCAGCAGCTTACAGGGCACAGATACGCAGTATTTT. Amino acids: CASSLQGTDTQYF.

The chain recombines TRBV2 with TRBJ2-7; D is possibly TRBD2 (6 bases). Trimming cost V 0 bases and J 6 bases, with 12 bases left between them. The CDR3 has 14 residues. Germline V gives CDR1 SNHLY, CDR2 FYNNEI. The chain's CDR3 is CASSEAFRGGEQYF. The CDR3 bases are TGTGCCAGCAGTGAAGCCTTTCGGGGAGGCGAGCAGTACTTC.

This clone has more than one count but fewer than ten. Here the CDR3 DNA reads TGTGCCAGCAGCTTAATGGGACAGGGAGACTATGGCTACACCTTC. Amino acid sequence: CASSLMGQGDYGYTF. This sequence joins TRBV11-2 and TRBJ1-2; the match to TRBD1 covers 9 bases. The CDR3 contains 15 residues. Germline CDR1 reads SGHAT; CDR2 reads FQNNGV. The ends lost 2 bases at V and 3 bases at J; junction bases unmatched: 4.

The chain has TRBV28 and TRBJ1-2; no definite D call. Germline loops: CDR1 MDHEN, CDR2 SYDVKM. Trimming took off 3 bases at V and 4 bases at J, with 9 bases between the two ends. CDR3 length: 13 amino acids. The CDR3 protein is CASSLGFAYGYTF. The DNA for the CDR3 is TGTGCCAGCAGTTTGGGTTTTGCCTATGGCTACACCTTC.

The J gene is TRBJ2-3, the V gene TRBV19, with TRBD2 as a possible D gene (6 bases). The CDR3 is made up of 15 amino acids. The germline V gene encodes CDR1 LNHDA and CDR2 SQIVND (reference sequence). Trimming took 5 bases from V and 0 from J, leaving 12 bases between them. DNA for the CDR3: TGTGCCAGTAGTCGGGAGTTCTCTAGCACAGATACGCAGTATTTT. Translated, it gives CASSREFSSTDTQYF. Complete variable domain (other parts from reference TRBV19 and TRBJ2-3): DGGITQSPKYLFRKEGQNVTLSCEQNLNHDAMYWYRQDPGQGLRLIYYSQIVNDFQKGDIAEGYSVSREKKESFPLTVTSAQKNPTAFYLCASSREFSSTDTQYFGPGTRLTVL.

This clone came up once. The gene calls are TRBV5-1 and TRBJ2-5; D is ambiguous. The germline V gene encodes CDR1 SGHRS and CDR2 YFSETQ. Trimming removed 4 bases from V and 5 bases from J, with 9 bases in between. The CDR3 is 12 residues long. CDR3 in amino acids: CASSPRRETQYF. DNA for the CDR3: TGCGCCAGCAGCCCTAGAAGGGAGACCCAGTACTTC.

In this sample, this clone turned up a few times. The chain uses TRBV28 and TRBJ2-7; possible D gene TRBD1, 5 bases. The CDR3 spans 16 residues. CDR1 is MDHEN and CDR2 is SYDVKM in the germline V gene. Between the trimmed V and J ends, which lost 4 bases and 1 base, there was a span of 17 bases. In nucleotides, the CDR3 is TGTGCCAGCAGTTCGATTACAGGAAGGTCATCCTACGAGCAGTACTTC. Amino acid sequence: CASSSITGRSSYEQYF. The variable domain in full, completed from reference TRBV28 and TRBJ2-7, reads DVKVTQSSRYLVKRTGEKVFLECVQDMDHENMFWYRQDPGLGLRLIYFSYDVKMKEKGDIPEGYSVSREKKERFSLILESASTNQTSMYLCASSSITGRSSYEQYFGPGTRLTVT.

The chain recombines TRBV5-1 with TRBJ2-7; 7 nucleotides line up with TRBD2. This CDR3 has 17 amino acids. CDR1 and CDR2 (germline): SGHRS, YFSETQ. V trimming: 0 bases; J trimming: 6 bases; junction bases outside the gene matches: 15. This CDR3 reads CASSLGAMTSRMSEQYF. The CDR3 coding sequence is TGCGCCAGCAGCTTGGGGGCCATGACTAGCAGGATGAGCGAGCAGTACTTC.

DNA of the CDR3: TGCGCCAGCAACCGGGCAGGGTCTACCTCGGCCTACGAGCAGTACTTC. Translated, it gives CASNRAGSTSAYEQYF. V and J are TRBV5-1 and TRBJ2-7; tentative D call: TRBD1 (5 bases). The V gene lost 6 bases and the J gene lost 2 bases, with 21 bases spanning the gap. CDR3 length: 16 amino acids. CDR1 and CDR2 from the germline V gene are SGHRS and YFSETQ.

V and J are TRBV6-5 and TRBJ2-1; D is possibly TRBD1 or TRBD2 (5 bases each). This CDR3 is 15 amino acids long. The germline V and J ends were trimmed by 1 base and 7 bases, with 14 bases remaining between them. CDR1 is MNHEY, CDR2 SVGAGI, per germline. CDR3 in amino acids: CASSYLVGTENEQFF. CDR3 nucleotide sequence: TGTGCCAGCAGTTACTTGGTCGGGACGGAGAATGAGCAGTTCTTC.

The CDR3 bases are TGTGCCAGCAGCCAAGGGACAAAGCCGAATCGGCTACCCCTCCACTTT. Its protein is CASSQGTKPNRLPLHF. This chain links TRBV3-1 (or the pseudogene TRBV3-2) with TRBJ1-6; a weak D match, TRBD1 (5 bases). Germline V CDR1 and CDR2: LGHDT, YNNKEL (reference sequence). With 1 base removed from V and 12 bases from J, the gap between germline ends came to 19 bases. The CDR3 is 16 amino acids.

The V and J genes are TRBV3-1 (or the pseudogene TRBV3-2) and TRBJ2-1, with D unclear. Germline CDR1 LGHDT, CDR2 YNNKEL (reference sequence). The CDR3 totals 12 residues. V was pared by 4 bases and J by 15 bases, with 16 bases between. CDR3 region: CASSRTAMDPFF. CDR3 DNA sequence: TGTGCCAGCAGCCGGACGGCTATGGATCCGTTCTTC.